The present T cell receptor beta chain was sequenced within a study of CD8 T cells in Susac syndrome. The overall study: When blood was drawn, the patients with Susac syndrome were therapy-naive, on corticosteroids, or on intravenous immunoglobulin alone.

Patients with Susac syndrome met diagnostic criteria that were recently defined for definite or probable disease. The CDR3 consists of 12 residues. In germline, CDR1 is ENHRY, CDR2 SYGVKD. V was clipped by 6 bases and J by 8 bases; unmatched bases: 3. The authors reverse transcribed roughly 0.5 to 1 ug RNA with random hexamers. immunoSEQ multiplex PCR amplified TCR beta CDR3 across 54 Vbeta, 13 Jbeta. TCRdb reanalysed the immunoSEQ multiplex PCR reads using MiXCR and keeps one entry per CDR3 protein. The sample lists fewer than 200,000 distinct CDR3 sequences; 90% to 95% were seen once. Sequencing was performed on CD4+ T cells from PBMCs. The receptor comes from a human donor with Susac syndrome. The J gene is TRBJ2-1, the V gene TRBV10-3, with 8 bases matching TRBD1. The CDR3 nucleotides are TGTGCCATCAGGGGACAGGCCCATGAGCAGTTCTTC. Protein product: CAIRGQAHEQFF.